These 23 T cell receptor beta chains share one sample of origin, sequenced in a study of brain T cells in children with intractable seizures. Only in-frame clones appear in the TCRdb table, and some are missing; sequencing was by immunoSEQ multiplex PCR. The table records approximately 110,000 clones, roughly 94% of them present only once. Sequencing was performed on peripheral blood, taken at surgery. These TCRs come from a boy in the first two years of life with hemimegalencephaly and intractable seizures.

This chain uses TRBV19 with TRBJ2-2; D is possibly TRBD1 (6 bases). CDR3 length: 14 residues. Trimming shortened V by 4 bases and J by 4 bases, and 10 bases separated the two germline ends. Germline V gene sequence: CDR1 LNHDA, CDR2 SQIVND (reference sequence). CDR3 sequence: CASSTTGGTGELFF. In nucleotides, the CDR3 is TGTGCCAGTAGTACGACAGGTGGCACCGGGGAGCTGTTTTTT.

Written as DNA, the CDR3 is TGTGCCAGCAGCTTAGAAGGTGTACCCTGGGAGCAGTACTTC. Residues: CASSLEGVPWEQYF. This sequence joins TRBV13 and TRBJ2-7; no clear D gene. The V gene lost 1 base and the J gene lost 7 bases, with 14 bases spanning the gap. Per germline, CDR1 PRHDT and CDR2 FYEKMQ (reference sequence). The CDR3 runs 14 residues.

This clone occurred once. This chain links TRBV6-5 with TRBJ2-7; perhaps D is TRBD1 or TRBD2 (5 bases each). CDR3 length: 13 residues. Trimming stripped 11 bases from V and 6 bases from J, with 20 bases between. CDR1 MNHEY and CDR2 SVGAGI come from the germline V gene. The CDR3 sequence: CAADPGRGGEQYF. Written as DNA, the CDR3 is TGTGCCGCCGACCCTGGCCGGGGCGGCGAGCAGTACTTC.

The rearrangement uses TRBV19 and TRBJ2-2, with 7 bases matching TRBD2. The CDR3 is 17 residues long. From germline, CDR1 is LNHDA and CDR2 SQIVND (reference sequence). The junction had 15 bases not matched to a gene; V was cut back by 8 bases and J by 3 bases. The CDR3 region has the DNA TGTGCCAGTCGCGGCGTTCTGGCGGGAGATTACACCGGGGAGCTGTTTTTT. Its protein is CASRGVLAGDYTGELFF.

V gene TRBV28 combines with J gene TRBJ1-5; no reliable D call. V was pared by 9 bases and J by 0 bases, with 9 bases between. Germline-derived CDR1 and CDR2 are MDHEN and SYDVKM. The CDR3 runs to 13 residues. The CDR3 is CASRTDSNQPQHF. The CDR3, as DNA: TGTGCCAGTAGGACGGATAGCAATCAGCCCCAGCATTTT.

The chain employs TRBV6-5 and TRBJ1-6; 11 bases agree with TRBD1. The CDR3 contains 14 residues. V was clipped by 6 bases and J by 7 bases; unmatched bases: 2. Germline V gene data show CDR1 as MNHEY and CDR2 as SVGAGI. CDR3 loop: CASRRDRGNSPLHF. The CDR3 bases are TGTGCCAGCAGGCGGGACAGGGGGAATTCACCCCTCCACTTT.

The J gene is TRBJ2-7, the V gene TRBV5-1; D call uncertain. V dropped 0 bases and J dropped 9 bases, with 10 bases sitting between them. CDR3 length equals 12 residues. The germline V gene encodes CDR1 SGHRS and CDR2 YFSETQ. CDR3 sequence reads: CASSLDRLWQYF. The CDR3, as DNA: TGCGCCAGCAGCTTGGATCGCCTTTGGCAGTACTTC.

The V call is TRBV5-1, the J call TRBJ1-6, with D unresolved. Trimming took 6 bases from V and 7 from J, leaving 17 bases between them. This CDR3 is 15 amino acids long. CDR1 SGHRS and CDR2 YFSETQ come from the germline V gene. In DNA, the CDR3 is TGCGCCAGCAATCACGGACCCCAGACGAATTCACCCCTCCACTTT. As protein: CASNHGPQTNSPLHF.

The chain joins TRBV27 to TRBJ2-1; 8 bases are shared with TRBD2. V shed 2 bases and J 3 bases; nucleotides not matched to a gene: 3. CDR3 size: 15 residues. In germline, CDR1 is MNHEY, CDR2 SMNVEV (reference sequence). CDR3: CASSLREGGYNEQFF. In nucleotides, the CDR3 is TGTGCCAGCAGTTTACGGGAGGGCGGCTACAATGAGCAGTTCTTC.

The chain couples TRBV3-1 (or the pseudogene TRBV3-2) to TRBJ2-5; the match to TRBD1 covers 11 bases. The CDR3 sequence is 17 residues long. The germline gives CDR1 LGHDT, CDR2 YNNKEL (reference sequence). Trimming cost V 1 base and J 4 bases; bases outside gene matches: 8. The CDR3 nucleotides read TGTGCCAGCAGCCAAGTGGGAGGGACAGGGGGGTCAGAGACCCAGTACTTC. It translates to CASSQVGGTGGSETQYF.

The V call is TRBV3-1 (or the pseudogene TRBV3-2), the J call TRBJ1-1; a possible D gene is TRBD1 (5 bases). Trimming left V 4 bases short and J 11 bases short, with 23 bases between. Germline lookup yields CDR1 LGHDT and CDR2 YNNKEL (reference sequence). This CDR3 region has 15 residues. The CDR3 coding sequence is TGTGCCAGCAGCCCCCAGAGTATGGGGGGTCGACAGGCTTTCTTT. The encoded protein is CASSPQSMGGRQAFF.

This chain's CDR3 is CASSVEQGYYEQYF. DNA for the CDR3: TGTGCCAGCAGCGTTGAACAGGGGTACTACGAGCAGTACTTC. The chain links TRBV9 to TRBJ2-7, with 7 bases fitting TRBD1. Germline V gives CDR1 SGDLS, CDR2 YYNGEE. This CDR3 is built from 14 residues. V gave up 2 bases and J gave up 3 bases; unmatched junction bases: 5.

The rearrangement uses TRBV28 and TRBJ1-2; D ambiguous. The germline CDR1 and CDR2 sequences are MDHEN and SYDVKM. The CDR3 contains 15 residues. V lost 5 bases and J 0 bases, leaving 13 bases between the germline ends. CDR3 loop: CASSPAGGPNYGYTF. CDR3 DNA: TGTGCCAGCAGTCCGGCAGGAGGCCCTAACTATGGCTACACCTTC.

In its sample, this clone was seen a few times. CDR3 sequence reads: CASSRQGALNTEAFF. Here the CDR3 DNA reads TGTGCCAGCAGTCGACAGGGGGCGTTGAACACTGAAGCTTTCTTT. The chain carries TRBV14 and TRBJ1-1; TRBD1 aligns across 10 bases. This CDR3 has 15 residues. V lost 6 bases to trimming and J lost 0 bases; unmatched junction nucleotides: 4. CDR1 is SGHDN and CDR2 is FVKESK in the germline V gene.

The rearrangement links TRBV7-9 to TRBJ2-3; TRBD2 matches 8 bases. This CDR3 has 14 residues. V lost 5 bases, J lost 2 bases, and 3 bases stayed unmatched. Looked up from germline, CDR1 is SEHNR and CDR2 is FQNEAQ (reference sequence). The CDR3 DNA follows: TGTGCCAGCAGCGAGGGACTAGTCACAGATACGCAGTATTTT. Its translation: CASSEGLVTDTQYF.

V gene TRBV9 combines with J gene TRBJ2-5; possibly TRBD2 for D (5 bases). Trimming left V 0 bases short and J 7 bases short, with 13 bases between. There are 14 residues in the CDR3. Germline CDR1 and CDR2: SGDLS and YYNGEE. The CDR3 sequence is CASSVESGWGTQYF. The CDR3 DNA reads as TGTGCCAGCAGCGTAGAGAGCGGCTGGGGGACCCAGTACTTC.

CDR3 nucleotide sequence: TGTGCCAGCAGGGGCGCGGACAGGGTCGAGCAGTACTTC. Protein sequence: CASRGADRVEQYF. The chain combines TRBV2 with TRBJ2-7; 8 nucleotides align to TRBD1. With V trimmed by 6 bases and J by 6 bases, 7 bases remained unmatched. Germline lookup yields CDR1 SNHLY and CDR2 FYNNEI. The CDR3 extends over 13 amino acids. Supplemented by reference TRBV2 and TRBJ2-7, the full variable domain reads EPEVTQTPSHQVTQMGQEVILRCVPISNHLYFYWYRQILGQKVEFLVSFYNNEISEKSEIFDDQFSVERPDGSNFTLKIRSTKLEDSAMYFCASRGADRVEQYFGPGTRLTVT.

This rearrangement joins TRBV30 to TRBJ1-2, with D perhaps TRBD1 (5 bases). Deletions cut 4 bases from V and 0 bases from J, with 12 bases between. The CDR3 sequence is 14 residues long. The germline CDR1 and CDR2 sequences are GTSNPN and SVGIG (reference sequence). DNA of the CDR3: TGTGCCTGGAACCGGGACCGGACTAACTATGGCTACACCTTC. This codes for CAWNRDRTNYGYTF. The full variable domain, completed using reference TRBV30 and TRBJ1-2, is SQTIHQWPATLVQPVGSPLSLECTVEGTSNPNLYWYRQAAGRGLQLLFYSVGIGQISSEVPQNLSASRPQDRQFILSSKKLLLSDSGFYLCAWNRDRTNYGYTFGSGTRLTVV.

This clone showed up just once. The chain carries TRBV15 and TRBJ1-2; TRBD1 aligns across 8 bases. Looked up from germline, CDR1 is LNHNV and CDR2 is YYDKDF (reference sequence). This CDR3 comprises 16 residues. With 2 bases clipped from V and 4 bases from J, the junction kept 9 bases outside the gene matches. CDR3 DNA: TGTGCCACCAGCAGACACAGGGGGGGAGGGCCCTATGGCTACACCTTC. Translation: CATSRHRGGGPYGYTF.

The chain's CDR3 is CASSEGQGVTGELFF. The DNA of the CDR3 is TGTGCCAGCAGTGAGGGACAGGGGGTTACCGGGGAGCTGTTTTTT. The chain is built from TRBV25-1 and TRBJ2-2; 11 positions agree with TRBD1. Germline assignment: CDR1 MGHDK and CDR2 SYGVNS. The CDR3 covers 15 residues. V shed 3 bases and J 5 bases; nucleotides not matched to a gene: 2.

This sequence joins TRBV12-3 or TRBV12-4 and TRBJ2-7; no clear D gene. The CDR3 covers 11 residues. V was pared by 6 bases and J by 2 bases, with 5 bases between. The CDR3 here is CASSPAYEQYF. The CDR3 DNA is TGTGCCAGCAGCCCAGCCTACGAGCAGTACTTC.

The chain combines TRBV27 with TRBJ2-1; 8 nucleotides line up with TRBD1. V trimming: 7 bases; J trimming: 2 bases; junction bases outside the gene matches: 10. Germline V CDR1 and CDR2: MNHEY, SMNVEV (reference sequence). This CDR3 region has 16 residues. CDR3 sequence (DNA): TGTGCCAGCACTCCCCCGCAGACAGGGGCCTACAATGAGCAGTTCTTC. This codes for CASTPPQTGAYNEQFF.

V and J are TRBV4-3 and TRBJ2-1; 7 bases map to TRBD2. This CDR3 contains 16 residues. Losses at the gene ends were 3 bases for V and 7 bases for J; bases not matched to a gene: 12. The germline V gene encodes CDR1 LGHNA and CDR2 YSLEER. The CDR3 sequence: CASSQGEGGVRNEQFF. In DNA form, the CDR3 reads TGCGCCAGCAGCCAGGGGGAGGGAGGGGTTAGGAATGAGCAGTTCTTC.